The rows below give T cell receptor beta chains drawn from one sample of a study of naive and memory T cell subsets. Via MiXCR, TCRdb re-called the UMI-ligation and nested PCR reads, giving one row per CDR3 protein. The data contain over 800 distinct CDR3 sequences, about 15% of them singletons. Sequenced input: CD8+ TEMRA cells from blood. Receptors were obtained from a human donor in good health. Each CDR3 is given with its conserved first and last residue. D genes are given only for firm matches. Part of the rows lack a size; the others show once, few, many or a class for expanded clones.

clone_size d_call j_call v_call cdr3_aa cdr3_nt
few NA TRBJ2-1 TRBV4-3 CASSQERGYSNEQFF TGCGCCAGCAGCCAAGAGCGGGGCTACTCTAATGAGCAGTTCTTC
few NA TRBJ2-5 TRBV15 CATSSEGGETQYF TGTGCCACCAGCAGTGAGGGGGGCGAGACCCAGTACTTC
few NA TRBJ2-7 TRBV11-2 CASSLGISYEQYF TGTGCCAGCAGCTTGGGGATCTCCTACGAGCAGTACTTC
few NA TRBJ2-2 TRBV27 CASSLIAGIFAGELFF TGTGCCAGCAGTTTAATCGCAGGGATATTCGCCGGGGAGCTGTTTTTT
NA TRBD1 TRBJ1-1 TRBV28 CASSLTGDRGMNTEAFF TGTGCCAGCAGTTTAACCGGGGACAGGGGGATGAACACTGAAGCTTTCTTT
few NA TRBJ2-7 TRBV7-9 CASSLGRVPYEQYF TGTGCCAGCAGCTTAGGCAGGGTCCCCTACGAGCAGTACTTC
few NA TRBJ2-7 TRBV29-1 CSAKSRGYEQYF TGCAGCGCAAAAAGTCGGGGTTACGAGCAGTACTTC
few NA TRBJ1-5 TRBV5-5 CASSGDVHNQPQHF TGTGCCAGCAGCGGGGACGTCCACAATCAGCCCCAGCATTTT
many NA TRBJ2-2 TRBV12-3/TRBV12-4 CASSLGAGELFF TGTGCCAGCAGTTTAGGGGCCGGGGAGCTGTTTTTT
NA NA TRBJ1-2 TRBV7-9 CASSLVWQADGPYGYTF TGTGCCAGCAGCTTAGTGTGGCAGGCAGACGGACCCTATGGCTACACCTTC
many NA TRBJ1-5 TRBV4-1 CASSRRTGNQPQHF TGCGCCAGCAGCCGAAGGACAGGCAATCAGCCCCAGCATTTT
NA NA TRBJ2-3 TRBV5-6 CASTGPPLNTQYF TGTGCCAGCACAGGTCCACCACTGAATACGCAGTATTTT
NA TRBD2 TRBJ2-3 TRBV9 CASSVDQRGSTDTQYF TGTGCCAGCAGCGTAGACCAGCGGGGGAGCACAGATACGCAGTATTTT
hyperexpanded NA TRBJ2-2 TRBV24-1 CASGSLGNTGELFF TGTGCCTCTGGAAGTCTGGGGAACACCGGGGAGCTGTTTTTT
NA TRBD2 TRBJ2-5 TRBV29-1 CSARQAGISQETQYF TGCAGCGCTCGCCAAGCGGGAATCTCCCAAGAGACCCAGTACTTC
few NA TRBJ2-2 TRBV12-3/TRBV12-4 CASSFLGELFF TGTGCCAGCAGTTTTCTCGGGGAGCTGTTTTTT
NA NA TRBJ2-2 TRBV3-1 CASSPKAGATTDGELFF TGTGCCAGCAGCCCCAAGGCAGGGGCGACGACAGACGGGGAGCTGTTTTTT
NA NA TRBJ2-1 TRBV18 CASSPGASPYNEQFF TGTGCCAGCTCACCAGGAGCATCCCCCTACAATGAGCAGTTCTTC
many TRBD1 TRBJ1-1 TRBV28 CASSSRGITEAFF TGTGCCAGCAGTTCCAGGGGGATCACTGAAGCTTTCTTT
NA TRBD2 TRBJ2-7 TRBV7-4 CASSLTSGRAYEQYF TGTGCCAGCAGCTTGACTAGCGGGAGGGCCTACGAGCAGTACTTC
NA TRBD1 TRBJ1-1 TRBV27 CASGTDGQGRVNTEAFF TGTGCCAGTGGGACTGATGGACAGGGTAGAGTGAACACTGAAGCTTTCTTT
few NA TRBJ2-2 TRBV28 CASSLFGGELFF TGTGCCAGCAGTTTATTTGGGGGGGAGCTGTTTTTT
many NA TRBJ2-7 TRBV7-9 CASSSRDVGAYEQYF TGTGCCAGCAGCTCGCGAGACGTGGGGGCCTACGAGCAGTACTTC
NA TRBD1 TRBJ1-1 TRBV11-2 CASSLTGGIWAFF TGTGCCAGCAGCCTGACAGGGGGTATTTGGGCTTTCTTT
NA NA TRBJ2-1 TRBV6-5 CASSYSTGHEQFF TGTGCCAGCAGTTACTCGACGGGACACGAGCAGTTCTTC
NA NA TRBJ2-7 TRBV6-2/TRBV6-3 CASSPMGGEQYF TGTGCCAGCAGCCCCATGGGGGGTGAGCAGTACTTC
many NA TRBJ1-1 TRBV5-6 CASSLVGKNTEAFF TGTGCCAGCAGCTTGGTAGGGAAGAACACTGAAGCTTTCTTT
NA NA TRBJ2-3 TRBV14 CASSLFSGPPDTQYF TGTGCCAGCAGCCTCTTTAGCGGTCCTCCAGATACGCAGTATTTT
NA TRBD2 TRBJ2-2 TRBV9 CASSVGGGTGELFF TGTGCCAGCAGCGTAGGGGGGGGCACCGGGGAGCTGTTTTTT
many TRBD2 TRBJ2-7 TRBV7-8 CASSPWGGPSYEQYF TGTGCCAGCAGCCCGTGGGGGGGACCCTCCTACGAGCAGTACTTC
NA TRBD1 TRBJ2-5 TRBV6-1 CASSELQGDLTQETQYF TGTGCCAGCAGTGAATTGCAGGGGGATCTTACCCAAGAGACCCAGTACTTC
large NA TRBJ2-7 TRBV5-6 CASSSSGLSYEQYF TGTGCCAGCAGCTCATCGGGCCTCTCCTACGAGCAGTACTTC
NA TRBD2 TRBJ2-7 TRBV10-3 CAISIGLAGTYEQYF TGTGCCATCAGCATCGGACTAGCGGGCACCTACGAGCAGTACTTC
few TRBD2 TRBJ2-7 TRBV5-4 CASSSTLAGDSYEQYF TGTGCCAGCAGCTCAACGCTAGCGGGAGATTCCTACGAGCAGTACTTC
many NA TRBJ2-1 TRBV6-5 CASRNSGHYNEQFF TGTGCCAGCAGAAATAGCGGACACTACAATGAGCAGTTCTTC
NA NA TRBJ2-5 TRBV3-1 CASSQEVGEETQYF TGTGCCAGCAGCCAAGAAGTCGGTGAAGAGACCCAGTACTTC
few TRBD1 TRBJ1-2 TRBV7-9 CASSARTGNYGYTF TGTGCCAGCAGCGCCAGGACAGGGAACTATGGCTACACCTTC
once TRBD1 TRBJ2-7 TRBV7-8 CASSSYRGPSYEQYF TGTGCCAGCAGCTCTTACAGGGGGCCATCCTACGAGCAGTACTTC
NA NA TRBJ2-7 TRBV28 CERGRGYEQYF TGTGAAAGAGGCCGGGGGTACGAGCAGTACTTC
many TRBD1 TRBJ1-1 TRBV12-3/TRBV12-4 CASSPGGRRAFF TGTGCCAGCAGCCCAGGGGGCCGGAGAGCTTTCTTT
NA NA TRBJ2-3 TRBV20-1 CSAWTPPTDTQYF TGCAGTGCCTGGACACCTCCCACAGATACGCAGTATTTT
medium-sized TRBD2 TRBJ2-1 TRBV13 CASSPGREEPFF TGTGCCAGCAGCCCTGGGCGGGAGGAGCCGTTCTTC
NA TRBD2 TRBJ2-3 TRBV28 CASSSYLAGGTDTQYF TGTGCCAGCAGTTCCTATTTAGCGGGAGGGACAGATACGCAGTATTTT
few NA TRBJ2-6 TRBV27 CASSITGISEEYSGANVLTF TGTGCCAGCAGTATTACAGGGATTTCTGAGGAGTACTCTGGGGCCAACGTCCTGACTTTC
NA TRBD1 TRBJ2-7 TRBV6-5 CASSYSGQGADEQYF TGTGCCAGCAGTTACTCGGGACAGGGGGCCGACGAGCAGTACTTC
NA NA TRBJ2-7 TRBV6-2/TRBV6-3 CASSSAYEQYF TGTGCCAGCAGTTCCGCCTACGAGCAGTACTTC
NA NA TRBJ2-3 TRBV19 CASTPWVSADTQYF TGTGCCAGTACTCCGTGGGTTTCCGCAGATACGCAGTATTTT
NA NA TRBJ2-3 TRBV6-2/TRBV6-3 CASSYVRDTDTQYF TGTGCCAGCAGTTACGTGAGGGACACAGATACGCAGTATTTT
many NA TRBJ2-1 TRBV20-1 CSAGAALYNEQFF TGCAGTGCTGGCGCCGCGCTCTACAATGAGCAGTTCTTC